The present T cell receptor beta chain was sequenced within a study of blood T cell repertoires in COVID-19 (dated by TCRdb to 2018 to 2021). Regarding the study in general: The collaborator samples originated in the United States, Italy and Spain and spanned the acute and convalescent phases of COVID-19. The material from the prospective study consisted of cDNA or gDNA derived from T cells, B-cell-depleted T cells, or PBMCs. A de-identified subject ID, COVID-19 status, age in years and sex were almost always included in the sample metadata. Deeply sampled blood TCRbeta repertoires from subjects exposed to, actively infected with, or recovered from COVID-19 were included in the dataset. The repertoires were released in a freely available public database meant as a resource for research on the immune response to SARS-CoV-2. The samples were drawn from two sources: the first 160 participants of the ongoing ImmuneRACE study, and fewer than 1,500 subjects contributed by 6 global collaborators. Where available, HLA class I and class II types were taken from metadata supplied by the sample provider and were not determined by assay-based typing. Results and caveats for the whole study, not just this receptor: The quantity of clinical and demographic metadata differed by source and by participant and was supplied without curation.

Worth noting for this clone: Its cognate antigen has yet to be identified. Within one base of it there is no much larger clone, and no base qualities were kept.

At one collaborating source in Seattle, patients were enrolled during active infection and were followed longitudinally through the course of disease. Each collaborating institution followed its own protocols to collect whole blood in K2EDTA tubes. For TCRbeta analysis, collaborators shipped samples in one of three forms: frozen whole blood, isolated PBMCs, or DNA extracted from either of those sample types. TCRbeta CDR3 regions were amplified from genomic DNA by means of the immunoSEQ Assay, a bias-controlled multiplex PCR. The authors' analysis ran thus. Within the assay, amplification of reference gene primers was used to estimate how many nucleated cells each sample contained. To quantify the absolute abundance of each unique TCRbeta CDR3 rearrangement, sequence reads were collapsed and filtered. Productive Simpson clonality was computed per sample as the square root of Simpson's diversity index over productive rearrangements. TCRdb took over this immuneACCESS table, retaining in-frame rearrangements with V and J assigned. Such tables are incomplete; in checked studies, under half of the missing clones stem from an unresolved V gene, and the remainder is unexplained. V, J and clone size were drawn from that table, and D and trimming were deduced from the DNA. Counted in this sample were some 200,000 clones; approximately 80% of them appeared once. The ten largest clones add up to under 10% of the sample.

The TCR originated in a woman at least 80 years old with COVID-19, enrolled during active disease. Sample: peripheral blood.

The CDR3 in this case is CASRGDSYQPQHF. DNA sequence: TGTGCCAGCAGAGGGGACAGCTATCAGCCCCAGCATTTT. This sequence uses TRBV2 and TRBJ1-5; 7 of the junction bases match TRBD1. CDR1 and CDR2 were assigned from the germline V gene as SNHLY and FYNNEI. From the cysteine through the phenylalanine, the CDR3 covers 13 amino acids. Left in the record is the CDR3 DNA by itself, 39 bases read in frame from the first base. The V end gives up 6 bases and the J end 5 bases, leaving 4 bases in the junction not matched to a gene.